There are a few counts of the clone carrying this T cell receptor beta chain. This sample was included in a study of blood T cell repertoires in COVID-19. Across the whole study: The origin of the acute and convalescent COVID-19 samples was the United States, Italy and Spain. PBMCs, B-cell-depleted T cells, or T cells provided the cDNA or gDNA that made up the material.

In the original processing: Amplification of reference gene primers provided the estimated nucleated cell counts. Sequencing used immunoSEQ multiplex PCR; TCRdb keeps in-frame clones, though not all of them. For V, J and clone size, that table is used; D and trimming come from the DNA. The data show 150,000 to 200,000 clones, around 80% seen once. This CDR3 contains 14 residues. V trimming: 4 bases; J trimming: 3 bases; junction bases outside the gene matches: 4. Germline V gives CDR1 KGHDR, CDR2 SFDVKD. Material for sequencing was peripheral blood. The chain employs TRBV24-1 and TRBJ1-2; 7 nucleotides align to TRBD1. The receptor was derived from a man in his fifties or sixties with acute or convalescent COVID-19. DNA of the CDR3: TGTGCCACCAGTGACTCAACAGGGGACTATGGCTACACCTTC. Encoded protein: CATSDSTGDYGYTF.